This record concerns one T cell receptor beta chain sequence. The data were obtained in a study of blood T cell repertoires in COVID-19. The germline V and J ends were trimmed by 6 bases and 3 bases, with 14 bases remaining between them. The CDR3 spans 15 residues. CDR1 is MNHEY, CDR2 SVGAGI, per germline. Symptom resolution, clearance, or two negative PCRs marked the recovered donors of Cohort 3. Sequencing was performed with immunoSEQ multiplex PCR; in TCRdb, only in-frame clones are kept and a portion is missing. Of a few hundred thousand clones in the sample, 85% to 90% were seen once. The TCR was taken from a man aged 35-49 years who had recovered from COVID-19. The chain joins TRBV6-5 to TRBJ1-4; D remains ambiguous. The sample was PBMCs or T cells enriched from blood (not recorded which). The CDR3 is CASSASLMPNEKLFF. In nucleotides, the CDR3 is TGTGCCAGCAGCGCGAGTTTGATGCCTAATGAAAAACTGTTTTTT.